This note documents a single T cell receptor (beta chain) sequence. This clone was seen a handful of times. The specificity of this receptor is unknown. No base-level quality is on record; no much larger clone is a single base apart. The cohort was made up of roughly 670 healthy bone marrow donors. All cohort members were sampled while nominally healthy, although unrecorded immune exposures were likely present. The donor was CMV seronegative and was included in the group of about 350 seronegative cohort members. A peripheral blood sample was collected from each donor, and TCR beta sequencing was performed on peripheral blood mononuclear cells. Genomic DNA extraction from the blood cell samples was performed with the Qiagen DNeasy Blood Extraction Kit. These data are taken from a study of cytomegalovirus exposure and HLA in healthy donors (dated by TCRdb to 2017 to 2019). Regarding the research as a whole: According to an earlier analysis of several hundred of the donors, about 190 million T cells yielded approximately 120 million unique TCR beta sequences and 250 to 350 Gb of sequence data. Around 300 gigabases of sequencing data and approximately 84 million unique TCR sequences were included in an early release covering roughly 700 HLA-typed donors. Among the roughly 400 genotyped donors, more than 70% belonged to the genetic ancestry cluster associated with self-reported Caucasian donors. The study aimed to test whether cataloging public T cell receptors could reveal signatures of past pathogen exposure. Using immunosequencing, the study profiled T cell repertoires from approximately 700 subjects and related those repertoires to cytomegalovirus serostatus. Besides the first cohort of around 670 subjects, a separate validation cohort made up of roughly 120 different subjects was used. To predict cytomegalovirus infection status, the study combined high-throughput TCR immunosequencing, statistical association of individual TCRs with disease status, and machine learning. In a later analysis, previously published TCR beta repertoires from 550 to 700 donors were re-analyzed and high-resolution HLA genotyping was added so that TCR occurrence patterns could be studied. In the later analysis, no new phenotypic data were used to find candidate immune exposures; instead, reliance was placed on TCR beta sequences and their occurrence across donors. An earlier analysis of roughly 600 of the donors used high-throughput TCR beta sequencing to judge whether each TCR beta V gene segment behaved as functional or pseudogenic. Donor age, sex, ethnicity and CMV serostatus were compiled together with the repertoire data. Genome-wide SNP genotypes for about 60% of the 666 donors were used in a later genetic analysis, which treated that subset as a discovery cohort. All discovery cohort repertoires had been generated using a single sequencing platform. HLA typing included class I and class II loci at four-digit resolution. Typing coverage varied by locus: about 620-640 donors for A, B, C, DRB1 and DQB1; some 520 for DQA1; some 610 for DPA1; roughly 450 for DPB1. A handful of DR-DQ haplotypes were handled as single units for association and clustering because linkage in the cohort was strong. On average, over 200,000 unique TCR beta nucleotide sequences were sequenced per donor among 350 to 400 genotyped donors of the cohort, with 15% to 20% of those sequences being non-productive. On the study overall, not on this receptor specifically: Across donors, most TCR sequences were observed very rarely, whereas some public TCRs were present in many individuals. The 87-base-pair reads could not distinguish some IMGT-functional V segments, including TRBV6-2 and TRBV6-3, so those segments were excluded. A few of the identified cytomegalovirus-associated TCR beta chains were confirmed in vitro to be specific for cytomegalovirus antigens. Compared with the roughly 700-donor mean, donors in an Asian-associated ancestry cluster had fewer N-insertions in productive TCRs, according to a later genetic analysis. In the study, approximately 160 TCR beta chains were listed as associated with cytomegalovirus. The classifier was reported to diagnose cytomegalovirus status with high specificity and sensitivity in both the original cohort and the validation cohort. A cluster of highly shared sequence variants was judged likely to represent a technical artifact of the sequencing pipeline. A later analysis associated about 17,000 TCR beta sequences with specific HLA alleles at a false discovery rate of 0.05. Linkage disequilibrium might explain the correlated functional status among segregating V segments, but an unknown experimental factor could not be excluded. The only immune exposure information available for the cohort was CMV serostatus. In a later analysis, HLA-associated TCR beta chains showed more clonal expansion and lower generation probabilities than non-associated chains that were equally common. About 17 rarely observed V segments, including chromosome 9 orphons, were excluded from the earlier analysis of several hundred of the donors because counts were too low. The presence/absence analyses assumed that sequencing depth was roughly uniform across donors, and that assumption may not be true. Because some donors lacked HLA typing at each locus, the association tests relied only on the typed subset. In an earlier analysis of approximately 590 of the donors, most TCR beta V segments were observed in productive rearrangements about 90% or about 30% of the time, broadly matching IMGT annotations. A later analysis found that most CMV-associated TCR beta chains appeared HLA-restricted, with HLA associations seemingly driven largely by CMV exposure. A later genetic analysis associated a missense DCLRE1C variant with V-gene and J-gene trimming of TCR beta chains, and an independent cohort replicated the association. The cohort was sequenced for TCR beta chains only, and without alpha or paired-chain data the features that could be detected were limited. The authors suggested that the approach could potentially be generalized to other disease states and immunological phenotypes. Assigning TCR associations to individual alleles was difficult when HLA alleles, especially DR and DQ, strongly co-occurred. Several of the top co-occurrence clusters appeared to be linked to parvovirus B19, influenza, CMV and Epstein-Barr virus, according to a later analysis. A further reported finding was that TCR beta sequences accurately predicted the HLA-A and HLA-B alleles for most subjects in the first cohort. A later analysis found that TCR association rates varied across HLA loci, with DRB1 alleles showing the most associated TCRs and HLA-C alleles the fewest.

Libraries came from the immunoSEQ multiplex PCR assay. A mixture of 60 forward primers for TCR Vbeta segments and 13 reverse primers for TCR Jbeta segments was used in the multiplex PCR. The CDR3 region of rearranged TCR beta genes was amplified from genomic DNA with a multiplex PCR assay. On the Illumina HiSeq System, the amplified TCR beta libraries were sequenced as 87-base-pair reads. Per the authors' processing: A later analysis tallied 75 million to 95 million unique TCR beta chains across the 550 to 850 repertoires, and some 12 million of those chains were shared by two or more donors. Raw reads were error-corrected and collapsed into unique sequences with a nearest-neighbor algorithm that merged closely related sequences to remove PCR and sequencing errors. V, D and J gene segments were assigned by aligning CDR3 sequences to IMGT reference sequences. For a sequence to be retained, at least a six-nucleotide match to both a V gene segment and a J gene segment was required. Rearrangements were called productive when the CDR3 lacked stop codons and stayed in frame with V and J; all others were non-productive. CDR3 was defined by IMGT convention, running from the second conserved V-encoded cysteine to the conserved J-encoded phenylalanine. Sequences without an unambiguous match to a single V gene segment were excluded from the earlier analysis of about 600 of the donors. In an earlier analysis of about 590 of the donors, a V segment was called functional when productive rearrangements were above 56.7%, and segregating when the standard deviation between donors exceeded 5%. A statistical classification framework was built for diagnosing cytomegalovirus status from the catalog of TCR beta chain sequences. A later analysis assigned V and J genes by comparing TCR nucleotide sequences with IMGT/GENE-DB human TR gene sequences. A later analysis assigned CDR3 sequences and most-parsimonious VDJ recombination scenarios with the TCRdist pipeline. In a later analysis, every TCR beta chain was defined by the combination of its CDR3 amino acid sequence and its V-gene family, and reads without a unique V-gene family were dropped. In a later analysis, around 650 highly shared, low-generation-probability nucleotide sequences were removed to address suspected cross-contamination and a sequencing artifact. A later analysis calculated a clonal expansion index for each public chain from normalized within-repertoire ranks of inferred template counts. In a later analysis, generation probabilities were computed using a VDJ recombination model fitted to out-of-frame rearrangements, and the results were checked against IGoR. In a later analysis, hypergeometric tests were used to score TCR-TCR, TCR-HLA and TCR-CMV co-occurrence, with a repertoire-size bias correction applied to TCR pairs. To estimate false discovery rates, a later analysis permuted the HLA or CMV assignments 20 times. In a later analysis, co-occurring TCRs were grouped using DBSCAN, and TCRdist sequence similarity was added for clustering within HLA-allele-positive subsets. Repertoires with fewer than 30,000 or more than 120,000 public chains, plus five repertoires with anomalous nucleotide sharing, were excluded from co-occurrence clustering. TCRdb obtained this table from immuneACCESS and retained in-frame rearrangements with V and J assigned. These tables miss some clones; where compared with another copy, unresolved V genes account for less than half of the shortfall, and the remainder is unexplained. V and J calls and clone size are given by that table; D and trimming were obtained from the DNA. The sample yields some 130,000 clones; over 70% were counted once. The ten largest clones capture around 3% of the sample.

From a lookup of the germline V gene (reference sequence), CDR1 and CDR2 are MNHEY and SMNVEV. The CDR3 contains 13 residues, cysteine and phenylalanine counted. Only the CDR3 region is kept as DNA, spanning 39 bases read in frame from base 1. The junction shows trimming of 5 bases on V and 1 base on J, plus 8 bases between the germline ends. Rearrangement joined TRBV27 to TRBJ1-1, with no D gene named confidently. The sample taken for sequencing was PBMCs. The TCR originated in a man aged 35 to 55 in good health and CMV-seronegative. The base sequence is TGTGCCAGCAGTCTGACATCGAACACTGAAGCTTTCTTT. Its product reads: CASSLTSNTEAFF.